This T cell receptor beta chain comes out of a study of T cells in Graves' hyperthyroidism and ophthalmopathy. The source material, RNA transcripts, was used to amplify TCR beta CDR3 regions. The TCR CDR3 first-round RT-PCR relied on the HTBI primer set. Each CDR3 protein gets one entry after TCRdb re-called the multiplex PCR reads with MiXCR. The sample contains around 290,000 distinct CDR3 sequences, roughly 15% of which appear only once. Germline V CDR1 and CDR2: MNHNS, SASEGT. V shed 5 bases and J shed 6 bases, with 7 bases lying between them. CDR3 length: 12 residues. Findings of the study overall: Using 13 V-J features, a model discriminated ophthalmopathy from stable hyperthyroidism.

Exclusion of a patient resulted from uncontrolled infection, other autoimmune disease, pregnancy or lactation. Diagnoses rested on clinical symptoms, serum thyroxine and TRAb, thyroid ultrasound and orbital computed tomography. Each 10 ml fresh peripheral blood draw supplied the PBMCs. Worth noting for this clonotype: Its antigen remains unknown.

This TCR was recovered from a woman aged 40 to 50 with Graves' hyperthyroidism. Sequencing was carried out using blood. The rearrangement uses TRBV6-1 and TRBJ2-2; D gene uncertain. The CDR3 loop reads CASSYFAGELFF. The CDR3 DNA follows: TGTGCCAGCAGTTATTTTGCCGGGGAGCTGTTTTTT.